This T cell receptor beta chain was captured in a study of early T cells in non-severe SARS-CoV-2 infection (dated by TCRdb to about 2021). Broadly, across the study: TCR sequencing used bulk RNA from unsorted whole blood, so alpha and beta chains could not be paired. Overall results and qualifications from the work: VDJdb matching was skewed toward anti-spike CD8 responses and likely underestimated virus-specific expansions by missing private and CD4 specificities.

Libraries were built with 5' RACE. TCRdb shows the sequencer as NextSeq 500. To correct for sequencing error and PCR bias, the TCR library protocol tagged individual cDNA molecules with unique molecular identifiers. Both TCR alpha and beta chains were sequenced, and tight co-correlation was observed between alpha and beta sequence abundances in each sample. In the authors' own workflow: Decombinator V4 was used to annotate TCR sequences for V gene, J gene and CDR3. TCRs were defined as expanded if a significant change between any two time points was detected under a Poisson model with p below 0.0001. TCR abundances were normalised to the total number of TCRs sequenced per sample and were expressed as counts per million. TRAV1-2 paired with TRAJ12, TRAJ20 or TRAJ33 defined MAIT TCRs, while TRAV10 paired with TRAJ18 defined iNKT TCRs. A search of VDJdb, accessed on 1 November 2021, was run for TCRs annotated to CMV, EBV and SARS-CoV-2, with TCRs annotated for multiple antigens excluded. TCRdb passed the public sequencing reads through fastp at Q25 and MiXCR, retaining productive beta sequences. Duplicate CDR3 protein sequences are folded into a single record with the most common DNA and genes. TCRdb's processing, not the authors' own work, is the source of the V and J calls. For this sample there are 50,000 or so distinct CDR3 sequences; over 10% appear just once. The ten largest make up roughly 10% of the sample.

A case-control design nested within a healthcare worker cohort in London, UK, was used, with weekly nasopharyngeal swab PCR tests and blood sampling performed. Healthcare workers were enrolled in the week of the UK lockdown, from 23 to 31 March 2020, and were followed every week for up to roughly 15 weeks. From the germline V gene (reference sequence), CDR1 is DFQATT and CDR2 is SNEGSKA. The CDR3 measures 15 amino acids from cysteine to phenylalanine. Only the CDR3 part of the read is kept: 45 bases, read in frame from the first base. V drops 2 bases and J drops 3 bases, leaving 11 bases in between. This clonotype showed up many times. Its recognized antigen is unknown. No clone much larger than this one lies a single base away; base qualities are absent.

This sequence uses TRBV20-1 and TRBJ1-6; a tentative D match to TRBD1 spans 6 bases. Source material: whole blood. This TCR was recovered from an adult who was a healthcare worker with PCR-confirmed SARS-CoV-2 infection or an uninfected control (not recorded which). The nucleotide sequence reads TGCAGTGCTAGAAGAACAGGGAGCTATAATTCACCCCTCCACTTT. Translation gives CSARRTGSYNSPLHF.